This T cell receptor (beta chain) was sequenced for a study of blood T cell repertoires in COVID-19. About the research overall: The United States, Italy and Spain supplied acute and convalescent COVID-19 samples.

This CDR3 contains 14 residues. Germline assignment: CDR1 GTSNPN and CDR2 SVGIG (reference sequence). With 5 bases removed from V and 4 bases from J, the gap between germline ends came to 17 bases. Original analysis: Amplification with reference gene primers provided the estimates of nucleated cell counts. Only in-frame clones appear in the TCRdb table, and some are missing; sequencing was by immunoSEQ multiplex PCR. V and J calls and clone size are as listed in that table; D and trimming were resolved from the DNA. The sample gives about 140,000 clones, roughly 90% of which show up once; over 1.5% is in the top ten.

Source material: peripheral blood. The receptor comes from a man aged 65-85 years with acute or convalescent COVID-19. This rearrangement joins TRBV30 to TRBJ2-5; a possible D gene is TRBD2 (6 bases). The CDR3 sequence is CAWAPGRGRETQYF. The CDR3 DNA reads as TGTGCCTGGGCCCCGGGACGGGGGAGAGAGACCCAGTACTTC.